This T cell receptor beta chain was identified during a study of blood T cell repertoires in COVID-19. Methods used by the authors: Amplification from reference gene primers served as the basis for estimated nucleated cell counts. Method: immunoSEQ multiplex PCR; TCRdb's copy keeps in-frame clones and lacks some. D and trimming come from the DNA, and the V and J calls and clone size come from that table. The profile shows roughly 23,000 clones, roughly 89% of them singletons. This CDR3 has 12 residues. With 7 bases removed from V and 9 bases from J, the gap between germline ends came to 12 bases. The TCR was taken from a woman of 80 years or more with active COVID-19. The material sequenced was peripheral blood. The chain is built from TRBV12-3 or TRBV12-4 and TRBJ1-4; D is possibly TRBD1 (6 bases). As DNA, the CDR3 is TGTGCCAGCACCCCGGACAGACAAAAACTGTTTTTT. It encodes CASTPDRQKLFF.